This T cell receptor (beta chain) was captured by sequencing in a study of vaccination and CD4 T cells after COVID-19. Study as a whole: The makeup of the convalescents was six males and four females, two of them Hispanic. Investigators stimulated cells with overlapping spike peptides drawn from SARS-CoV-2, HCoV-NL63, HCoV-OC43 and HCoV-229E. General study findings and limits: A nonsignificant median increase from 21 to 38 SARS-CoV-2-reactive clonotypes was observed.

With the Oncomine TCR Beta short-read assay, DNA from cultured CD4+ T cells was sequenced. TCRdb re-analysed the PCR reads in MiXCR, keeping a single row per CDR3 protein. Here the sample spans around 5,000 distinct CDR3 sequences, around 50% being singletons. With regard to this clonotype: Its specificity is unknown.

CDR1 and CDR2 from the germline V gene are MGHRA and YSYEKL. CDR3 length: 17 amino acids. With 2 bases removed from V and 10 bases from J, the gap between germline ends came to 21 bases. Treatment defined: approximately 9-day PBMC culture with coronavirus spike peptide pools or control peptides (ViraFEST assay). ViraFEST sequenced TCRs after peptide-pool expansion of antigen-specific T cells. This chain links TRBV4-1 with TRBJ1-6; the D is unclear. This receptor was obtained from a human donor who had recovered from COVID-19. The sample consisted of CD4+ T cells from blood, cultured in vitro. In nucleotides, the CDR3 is TGCGCCAGCAGCCAATCCCCCGTGGTAGGGAGTGAATCACCCCTCCACTTT. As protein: CASSQSPVVGSESPLHF.